Below, 2 T cell receptor beta chains from the same sample are listed, as sequenced in a study of T cells in women clearing cervical HPV infection. Profiled with immunoSEQ multiplex PCR; TCRdb holds only in-frame clones, not every one. This repertoire includes about 22,000 clones. Input material: blood buffy coat. These receptors originate from a woman between 18 and 69 years old with a cervical HPV16 infection that either progressed to CIN3+ or cleared (not recorded which).

Points on this clone: Read coverage stops 3 residues before the CDR3 terminus; the germline J gene supplies the remainder. V is TRBV28 and J is TRBJ1-4; D ambiguous. CDR3 length: 14 amino acids. Germline CDR1 is MDHEN and CDR2 is SYDVKM. Trimming pared 7 bases from V and 5 bases from J, leaving 14 bases between. The DNA read from the CDR3 is TGTGCCAGCACTCTCCCAGCGGGAAATGAAAAA. Protein sequence: CASTLPAGNEK. The CDR3 in its entirety is CASTLPAGNEKLFF. The variable domain in full, completed from reference TRBV28 and TRBJ1-4, reads DVKVTQSSRYLVKRTGEKVFLECVQDMDHENMFWYRQDPGLGLRLIYFSYDVKMKEKGDIPEGYSVSREKKERFSLILESASTNQTSMYLCASTLPAGNEKLFFGSGTQLSVL.

Concerning this clone: Coverage ceases 3 residues before the CDR3 finishes, and the germline J gene fills in the end. The V and J genes are TRBV12-3 or TRBV12-4 and TRBJ2-3, with D hard to call. This CDR3 contains 13 residues. Trimming took 3 bases from V and 2 from J, leaving 6 bases between them. The part of the CDR3 DNA that was read is TGTGCCAGCAGTTTGGGCAACACAGATACG. It yields the protein CASSLGNTDT. The full CDR3 sequence reads CASSLGNTDTQYF.